This T cell receptor beta chain was profiled in a study of blood T cell repertoires in COVID-19 (TCRdb year 2020). For context, the study as a whole: Samples from collaborators originated in the United States, Italy and Spain and spanned both the acute and convalescent phases of COVID-19. The samples were drawn from two sources: the first 160 participants of the ongoing ImmuneRACE study, and 1,000 to 1,500 subjects contributed by 6 global collaborators. Nearly every sample came with metadata listing a de-identified subject ID, COVID-19 status, age in years and sex. A freely available public database, intended as a resource for researchers studying the immune response to SARS-CoV-2, is where the repertoires were released. The prospective study material was composed of cDNA or gDNA derived from T cells, B-cell-depleted T cells, or PBMCs. Where available, HLA class I and class II types were obtained from metadata supplied by the sample provider rather than from assay-based typing. The dataset comprised deeply sampled blood TCRbeta repertoires from subjects exposed to, actively infected with, or recovered from COVID-19. Results and caveats for the whole study, not just this receptor: The quantity of clinical and demographic metadata differed by source and by participant and was supplied without curation.

This clone showed up just once. It has no known antigen specificity. No base quality values were provided; no much bigger clone lies one nucleotide off. One collaborating source in Seattle enrolled patients during active infection and followed them longitudinally through the course of disease. Each collaborating institution followed its own protocols to collect whole blood in K2EDTA tubes. Collaborator samples were shipped for TCRbeta analysis as frozen whole blood, isolated PBMCs, or DNA extracted from either sample type. The CDR3, cysteine through phenylalanine, is 13 amino acids long. The CDR3 DNA has 39 bases and is translated from base 1. Sequences SGHNT (CDR1) and YENEEA (CDR2) are obtained from the germline V gene. V is trimmed back by 5 bases and J by 5 bases, and the junction contains 4 bases that no gene match accounts for. The immunoSEQ Assay, a bias-controlled multiplex PCR, was used to amplify TCRbeta CDR3 regions from genomic DNA. Per the source publication's procedure: The number of nucleated cells in each sample was estimated by amplification of reference gene primers within the assay. To quantify the absolute abundance of each unique TCRbeta CDR3 rearrangement, sequence reads were collapsed and filtered. For each sample, productive Simpson clonality was calculated by taking the square root of Simpson's diversity index across productive rearrangements. Sourced from immuneACCESS, this table was stored by TCRdb with only in-frame sequences that have V and J called. A share of the clones is absent; for the studies checked, an unresolved V gene accounts for under half, and the remainder has no known explanation. For V, J and clone size, that table is used; D and trimming come from the DNA. The sample table records approximately 350,000 clones; about 87% of these occur just once. Of the sample, 6% to 7% is held by the ten largest clones.

The V and J segments used are TRBV11-3 and TRBJ1-2, and TRBD1 matches 8 of the central bases. Sequenced input: peripheral blood. This TCR was sampled from a woman between 45 and 65 years old with COVID-19, enrolled during active disease. The CDR3 region: CASSKGQGYGYTF. The sequenced DNA: TGTGCCAGCAGCAAAGGACAGGGTTATGGCTACACCTTC.